This T cell receptor beta chain was found in a study of blood T cell repertoires in COVID-19. At the level of the study: The samples span acute and convalescent COVID-19 from the United States, Italy and Spain.

The CDR3 extends over 18 amino acids. This clone occurred a few times. As processed by the authors: Reference gene primers were amplified, and this amplification served to estimate nucleated cell counts. The protocol was immunoSEQ multiplex PCR, while the TCRdb copy is restricted to in-frame clones and leaves out a portion. V, J and clone size are taken as reported in that table, and D and trimming were inferred from the DNA itself. The table lists approximately 90,000 clones, about 80% of them singletons. The sequence came from a human donor in a cohort sampled during active COVID-19. V is TRBV21-1 and J is TRBJ2-7; TRBD1, the table's D call, was not compared with the DNA. TRBV21-1 has pseudogene status. Sequencing was done on a sample of peripheral blood. CDR3 nucleotides: TGTGCCAGCAGCAAATTTCTTTCTGGGACAGGGGGCTTCTACGAGCAGTACTTC. Its protein is CASSKFLSGTGGFYEQYF.